Below, 25 T cell receptor beta chains from the same sample are listed, as sequenced in a study of T cell changes during pregnancy in multiple sclerosis. The assay was immunoSEQ multiplex PCR, and TCRdb's table has in-frame clones only and misses some. The sample consists of 25,000 to 30,000 clones, about 92% of them appearing once. The sequenced sample was CD4+ T cells from peripheral blood mononuclear cells, obtained in the first trimester of pregnancy. These receptors originate from a female donor with multiple sclerosis, enrolled in a pregnancy study.

This clone has just one count. V usage is TRBV5-1 and J usage is TRBJ2-2; 10 bases align to TRBD1. J gave up 7 bases and V 5 bases, and 8 bases lay outside the gene matches. CDR3 size: 15 residues. Germline-derived CDR1 and CDR2 are SGHRS and YFSETQ. CDR3 loop: CASSPGTGVIGELFF. DNA for the CDR3: TGCGCCAGCAGTCCCGGGACAGGGGTAATCGGGGAGCTGTTTTTT.

This clone occurred once. The CDR3, as DNA: TGTGCCTGGGAGAAGGGGACAGGGGGGACTGAAGCTTTCTTT. It encodes CAWEKGTGGTEAFF. V gene TRBV30 combines with J gene TRBJ1-1, with TRBD1 matching over 11 bases. J was trimmed by 5 bases and V by 5 bases; bases with no gene match: 7. This CDR3 has 14 residues. Germline loops: CDR1 GTSNPN, CDR2 SVGIG (reference sequence).

The chain couples TRBV4-1 to TRBJ2-1; 8 bases line up with TRBD2. There are 16 residues in the CDR3. The V gene end was trimmed by 2 bases and the J gene end by 8 bases; junction bases not matched to a gene: 11. Germline loops: CDR1 MGHRA, CDR2 YSYEKL. CDR3 bases: TGCGCCAGCAGCCAAATTCCCCGGGGGGGAGCGGATGAGCAGTTCTTC. As protein: CASSQIPRGGADEQFF.

The rearrangement uses TRBV4-1 and TRBJ2-5; 7 nucleotides line up with TRBD2. The CDR3 totals 15 residues. Germline values: CDR1 MGHRA, CDR2 YSYEKL. Trimming cost V 2 bases and J 4 bases; bases outside gene matches: 7. The DNA for the CDR3 is TGCGCCAGCAGCCAACCTGGACTAGGAGGAGAGACCCAGTACTTC. Its translation is CASSQPGLGGETQYF.

This sequence joins TRBV7-9 and TRBJ1-2; D is unclear. V was shortened by 5 bases and J by 6 bases, with 10 bases between the two germline ends. The CDR3 contains 12 residues. Germline-derived CDR1 and CDR2 are SEHNR and FQNEAQ (reference sequence). As DNA, the CDR3 is TGTGCCAGCAGCCCACGGACTGATGGCTACACCTTC. Its protein is CASSPRTDGYTF.

This chain joins TRBV30 and TRBJ2-1; D perhaps matches TRBD1 (6 bases). This CDR3 is built from 15 residues. Germline V CDR1 and CDR2: GTSNPN, SVGIG (reference sequence). The germline V and J ends were trimmed by 3 bases and 9 bases, with 21 bases remaining between them. CDR3 residues: CAWSTKGDGFGEQFF. Written as DNA, the CDR3 is TGTGCCTGGAGCACGAAGGGGGACGGTTTCGGTGAGCAGTTCTTC.

The chain recombines TRBV18 with TRBJ1-2; 12 bases are a match to TRBD1. Germline trimming cut 3 bases from V and 7 bases from J; bases unmatched to any gene: 3. Germline CDR1 is KGHSH and CDR2 is LQKENI. The CDR3 sequence is 14 residues long. The CDR3 sequence: CASSPGQGAFGYTF. The CDR3 DNA sequence: TGTGCCAGCTCACCGGGACAGGGGGCGTTTGGCTACACCTTC.

The chain is built from TRBV4-1 and TRBJ2-7; 10 nucleotides agree with TRBD1. Losses at the gene ends were 1 base for V and 4 bases for J; bases not matched to a gene: 1. CDR1 MGHRA and CDR2 YSYEKL come from the germline V gene. The CDR3 totals 14 residues. CDR3 in amino acids: CASSQGGQGYEQYF. The CDR3 DNA sequence: TGCGCCAGCAGCCAAGGGGGACAGGGGTACGAGCAGTACTTC.

The rearrangement links TRBV5-1 to TRBJ1-2; 7 nucleotides align to TRBD1. With V trimmed by 7 bases and J by 0 bases, 3 bases remained unmatched. Germline assignment: CDR1 SGHRS and CDR2 YFSETQ. The CDR3 loop spans 13 amino acids. The CDR3 reads CASRDSANYGYTF. The CDR3 coding sequence is TGCGCCAGCCGGGACAGCGCTAACTATGGCTACACCTTC.

The genes are TRBV2 and TRBJ1-1; 7 positions agree with TRBD1. The length of the CDR3 is 14 residues. Germline V gives CDR1 SNHLY, CDR2 FYNNEI. The V gene end was trimmed by 6 bases and the J gene end by 0 bases; junction bases not matched to a gene: 4. The CDR3 DNA is TGTGCCAGCAGAGCGGACAGGATGAACACTGAAGCTTTCTTT. Amino acids: CASRADRMNTEAFF.

V is TRBV7-9 and J is TRBJ1-4; 7 nucleotides agree with TRBD1. From germline, CDR1 is SEHNR and CDR2 FQNEAQ (reference sequence). With 6 bases clipped from V and 0 bases from J, the junction kept 4 bases outside the gene matches. The CDR3 has 15 residues. For the CDR3, the DNA is TGTGCCAGCAGTTCCCAGGGGGCAACTAATGAAAAACTGTTTTTT. It encodes CASSSQGATNEKLFF.

V is TRBV2 and J is TRBJ2-1; TRBD2 matches 7 bases. V was pared by 11 bases and J by 4 bases, with 2 bases of the junction left unmatched. This CDR3 is 11 amino acids long. Looked up from germline, CDR1 is SNHLY and CDR2 is FYNNEI. The CDR3 DNA reads as TGTGCCGGGGGACTATACAATGAGCAGTTCTTC. This sequence encodes CAGGLYNEQFF.

The rearrangement links TRBV4-3 to TRBJ1-2, with 10 bases aligning to TRBD1. The CDR3 extends over 15 amino acids. The ends lost 3 bases at V and 4 bases at J; junction bases unmatched: 5. Germline V gene lookup returns CDR1 LGHNA and CDR2 YSLEER. The CDR3, as DNA: TGCGCCAGCAGCCACCATAGGACAGGGGGCTATGGCTACACCTTC. Translated, it gives CASSHHRTGGYGYTF.

The chain carries TRBV29-1 and TRBJ2-7; D possibly corresponds to TRBD2 (5 bases). The germline V gene has CDR1 SQVTM and CDR2 ANQGSEA. The CDR3 runs to 14 residues. The V and J ends lost 6 bases and 3 bases respectively, with 18 bases between them. CDR3 amino acids: CSVKSGSGDYEQYF. The CDR3 DNA reads as TGCAGCGTCAAAAGCGGTTCGGGCGACTACGAGCAGTACTTC.

The rearrangement joins TRBV6-5 to TRBJ1-5; D might be TRBD1 (5 bases). CDR1 MNHEY and CDR2 SVGAGI come from the germline V gene. This CDR3 is built from 15 residues. Trimming took off 5 bases at V and 5 bases at J, with 16 bases between the two ends. The CDR3 DNA reads as TGTGCCAGCAGTGGTCGGGGGGGGTGGGATCAGCCCCAGCATTTT. It is translated as CASSGRGGWDQPQHF.

The rearrangement uses TRBV5-1 and TRBJ1-1, with 7 positions matching TRBD1. Trimming removed 3 bases from V and 1 base from J; junction bases left unmatched: 3. The CDR3 totals 14 residues. Germline CDR1 SGHRS, CDR2 YFSETQ. The CDR3 DNA reads as TGCGCCAGCAGCTCTAACAGGGGGAACACTGAAGCTTTCTTT. Its protein is CASSSNRGNTEAFF. Full variable domain (outside the CDR3, taken from reference TRBV5-1 and TRBJ1-1): KAGVTQTPRYLIKTRGQQVTLSCSPISGHRSVSWYQQTPGQGLQFLFEYFSETQRNKGNFPGRFSGRQFSNSRSEMNVSTLELGDSALYLCASSSNRGNTEAFFGQGTRLTVV.

The rearrangement joins TRBV2 to TRBJ1-1; a weak D match, TRBD1 (5 bases). This CDR3 is 15 amino acids long. The germline CDR1 and CDR2 sequences are SNHLY and FYNNEI. V dropped 7 bases and J dropped 10 bases, with 25 bases sitting between them. The chain's CDR3 is CASNLLLGLAGGAFF. CDR3 in DNA: TGTGCCAGCAACTTGTTGCTTGGCTTGGCCGGGGGAGCTTTCTTT. Based on the CDR3 plus reference TRBV2 and TRBJ1-1, the full variable domain is EPEVTQTPSHQVTQMGQEVILRCVPISNHLYFYWYRQILGQKVEFLVSFYNNEISEKSEIFDDQFSVERPDGSNFTLKIRSTKLEDSAMYFCASNLLLGLAGGAFFGQGTRLTVV.

The gene calls are TRBV19 and TRBJ1-5; 9 nucleotides align to TRBD1. Germline CDR1 and CDR2: LNHDA and SQIVND (reference sequence). Losses at the gene ends were 10 bases for V and 5 bases for J; bases not matched to a gene: 12. CDR3 length: 15 residues. Written as DNA, the CDR3 is TGTGCCACGGGACAGGGACGTGGAGTGGATCAGCCCCAGCATTTT. As protein: CATGQGRGVDQPQHF.

The chain couples TRBV28 to TRBJ2-3; the match to TRBD1 covers 9 bases. Unmatched junction bases numbered 9, after V lost 6 bases and J lost 2 bases. The CDR3 totals 16 residues. Looked up from germline, CDR1 is MDHEN and CDR2 is SYDVKM. The CDR3 DNA sequence: TGTGCCAGCAGCACAGCCGGGACAGGGCACACAGATACGCAGTATTTT. It codes for CASSTAGTGHTDTQYF.

The gene calls are TRBV11-2 and TRBJ1-4, with 8 bases lining up with TRBD1. The trim removed 5 bases at V and 7 bases at J, leaving 9 bases unmatched. Germline values: CDR1 SGHAT, CDR2 FQNNGV. The CDR3 covers 15 residues. The CDR3 loop reads CASSTLDRVAEKLFF. Here the CDR3 DNA reads TGTGCCAGCAGCACCTTGGACAGGGTAGCTGAAAAACTGTTTTTT.

The V call is TRBV28, the J call TRBJ1-3, with TRBD1 as a possible D gene (5 bases). Germline V gene lookup returns CDR1 MDHEN and CDR2 SYDVKM. The V and J ends lost 2 bases and 2 bases respectively, with 10 bases between them. This CDR3 is built from 15 residues. CDR3: CASSLGAAPGNTIYF. In DNA form, the CDR3 reads TGTGCCAGCAGTTTAGGGGCTGCCCCTGGAAACACCATATATTTT.

The chain couples TRBV7-2 to TRBJ1-1, with D possibly matching TRBD1 (5 bases). V shed 1 base and J shed 4 bases, with 13 bases lying between them. Germline values: CDR1 SGHTA, CDR2 FQGNSA. This CDR3 has 15 residues. The CDR3 DNA reads as TGTGCCAGCAGCTTAGGGGGACGGGGGGTCACTGAAGCTTTCTTT. The encoded protein is CASSLGGRGVTEAFF.

The chain combines TRBV6-5 with TRBJ1-3; D call uncertain. CDR3 length: 12 amino acids. CDR1 and CDR2 from the germline V gene are MNHEY and SVGAGI. V was pared by 7 bases and J by 0 bases, with 4 bases between. The CDR3, as DNA: TGTGCCAGCACCAACTCTGGAAACACCATATATTTT. It yields the protein CASTNSGNTIYF.

This clone was seen just once. The V and J genes are TRBV28 and TRBJ2-1; D is perhaps TRBD1 (6 bases). Trimming took off 2 bases at V and 7 bases at J, with 15 bases between the two ends. This CDR3 is 15 amino acids long. CDR1 MDHEN and CDR2 SYDVKM come from the germline V gene. The CDR3 region has the DNA TGTGCCAGCAGTTTACCCAGGGGAACAAGGAATGAGCAGTTCTTC. This encodes CASSLPRGTRNEQFF.

The V and J genes are TRBV6-5 and TRBJ2-1, with no clear D. V was clipped by 10 bases and J by 0 bases, with 10 bases between them. This CDR3 has 13 residues. Germline CDR1 and CDR2: MNHEY and SVGAGI. CDR3 residues: CATRKSSYNEQFF. Here the CDR3 DNA reads TGTGCCACCAGGAAGAGCTCCTACAATGAGCAGTTCTTC.